This entry lists 9 T cell receptor beta chains sequenced from one sample in a study of neoadjuvant anti-PD-1 for oral cavity cancer (dated by TCRdb to the early 2020s). The sample's time point, from its label and the paper: after neoadjuvant nivolumab, at surgical resection. Libraries were made using the immunoSEQ multiplex PCR assay. TCRdb limited this immuneACCESS table to in-frame rearrangements with V and J called. A share of clones is missing; checked studies link under half to unresolved V genes, and the rest is unexplained. The sample records over 25,000 clones, about 77% of which are singletons. Under 3.5% of the sample rests with the top ten. The starting material was PBMCs, obtained after nivolumab (anti-PD-1) treatment. The receptor set was obtained from a person aged 35 to 85 with oral cavity squamous cell carcinoma.

The rearrangement joins TRBV9 to TRBJ1-1; a possible D gene is TRBD1 (6 bases). From germline, CDR1 is SGDLS and CDR2 YYNGEE. The CDR3 sequence is 14 residues long. V was cut by 0 bases and J by 4 bases, with 10 bases left in between. In DNA form, the CDR3 reads TGTGCCAGCAGCGTAGAGATACAGGGCACTGAAGCTTTCTTT. Its translation: CASSVEIQGTEAFF. The whole variable domain, filled in from reference TRBV9 and TRBJ1-1, reads DSGVTQTPKHLITATGQRVTLRCSPRSGDLSVYWYQQSLDQGLQFLIQYYNGEERAKGNILERFSAQQFPDLHSELNLSSLELGDSALYFCASSVEIQGTEAFFGQGTRLTVV.

V and J are TRBV27 and TRBJ2-3; 10 positions match TRBD1. V was pared by 3 bases and J by 3 bases, with 3 bases of the junction left unmatched. In germline, CDR1 is MNHEY, CDR2 SMNVEV (reference sequence). This CDR3 contains 15 residues. The CDR3 region has the DNA TGTGCCAGCAGTTTCGACAGGGGGCGTACAGATACGCAGTATTTT. Translating it yields CASSFDRGRTDTQYF.

J is TRBJ2-5 and V is TRBV19, with 10 positions matching TRBD2. This CDR3 has 17 residues. Per the germline V gene, CDR1 is LNHDA and CDR2 is SQIVND (reference sequence). The J segment lost 0 bases and the V segment lost 3 bases, leaving 7 bases of the junction unmatched. CDR3 sequence reads: CASSIGLAGANQETQYF. The CDR3 DNA reads TGTGCCAGTAGTATTGGCCTAGCGGGGGCTAACCAAGAGACCCAGTACTTC.

This chain links TRBV4-3 with TRBJ2-1, with a tentative D call TRBD2 (6 bases). Germline V CDR1 and CDR2: LGHNA, YSLEER. The CDR3 has 17 residues. V lost 1 base, J lost 2 bases, and 15 bases lay in between. CDR3 sequence: CASSQGEVREAYNEQFF. CDR3 DNA: TGCGCCAGCAGCCAAGGGGAGGTCAGGGAGGCCTACAATGAGCAGTTCTTC.

V gene TRBV4-1 combines with J gene TRBJ1-6; D call uncertain. The V end was cut by 0 bases, the J end by 10 bases, with 7 bases between. CDR1 is MGHRA and CDR2 is YSYEKL in the germline V gene. This CDR3 contains 13 residues. CDR3 protein: CASSQDSGSPLHF. The CDR3 bases are TGCGCCAGCAGCCAAGATTCGGGGTCACCCCTCCACTTT.

In its sample, this clone was seen once. This rearrangement joins TRBV7-9 to TRBJ1-3; 7 nucleotides align to TRBD1. Germline CDR1 SEHNR, CDR2 FQNEAQ (reference sequence). The CDR3 consists of 15 residues. V dropped 1 base and J dropped 7; count of bases not matched to a gene: 7. CDR3 amino acids: CASSLGYDRANTIYF. CDR3 coding DNA: TGTGCCAGCAGCTTAGGATACGACAGGGCGAACACCATATATTTT.

Written as DNA, the CDR3 is TGTGCCAGCACCAAGGGACAGGGCATAGTCACCTTC. Its translation is CASTKGQGIVTF. The V and J genes are TRBV6-5 and TRBJ1-2, with TRBD1 identical over 9 bases. The germline CDR1 and CDR2 sequences are MNHEY and SVGAGI. The CDR3 is made up of 12 amino acids. Losses at the gene ends were 7 bases for V and 13 bases for J; bases not matched to a gene: 10.

This clone showed up just once. This chain joins TRBV6-5 and TRBJ2-7; TRBD2 agrees at 8 bases. The CDR3 is made up of 14 amino acids. V was pared by 2 bases and J by 0 bases, with 0 bases of the junction left unmatched. CDR1 MNHEY and CDR2 SVGAGI come from the germline V gene. As DNA, the CDR3 is TGTGCCAGCAGTTACGGGACTAGCTCCTACGAGCAGTACTTC. As protein: CASSYGTSSYEQYF.

This CDR3 reads CASSYSGENQPQHF. CDR3 coding DNA: TGTGCCAGCAGTTACTCGGGGGAGAATCAGCCCCAGCATTTT. V is TRBV6-6 and J is TRBJ1-5, with D possibly matching TRBD1 (5 bases). Deletions cut 0 bases from V and 4 bases from J, with 7 bases between. The CDR3 totals 14 residues. In germline, CDR1 is MNHNY, CDR2 SVGAGI (reference sequence).